The 10 T cell receptor beta chains below all came from one sample that was sequenced in a study of Ad26.COV2.S vaccination and SARS-CoV-2 variants. Specified treatment: over 15 received Ad26.COV2.S at low or high dose, single or two shots; about 5 received placebo; per-sample allocation not given. Day 63 after the first injection of vaccine or placebo was the sampling time. Here immunoSEQ multiplex PCR was the method, and the copy in TCRdb shows in-frame clones only, minus some. The table shows some 390,000 clones, with 89% occurring only once. Sequences were derived from peripheral blood, sampled in a trial of Ad26.COV2.S vaccine versus placebo. The receptors were gathered from a person between 18 and 60 years old who received the Ad26.COV2.S COVID-19 vaccine or a placebo.

A few counts support this clone. This chain links TRBV4-3 with TRBJ2-1; D is unresolved. The CDR3 runs to 15 residues. Germline V lookup: CDR1 LGHNA, CDR2 YSLEER. Trimming shortened V by 1 base and J by 10 bases, and 17 bases separated the two germline ends. CDR3 loop: CASSQARDPAIEQFF. The CDR3 DNA reads as TGCGCCAGCAGCCAAGCAAGGGATCCCGCAATCGAGCAGTTCTTC.

This sequence joins TRBV27 and TRBJ2-7, with 10 bases that match TRBD1. Germline CDR1 MNHEY, CDR2 SMNVEV (reference sequence). V shed 6 bases and J 3 bases; nucleotides not matched to a gene: 5. CDR3 length: 14 residues. CDR3 nucleotide sequence: TGTGCCAGCAGGCCGGGACAGGGGATCTACGAGCAGTACTTC. It encodes CASRPGQGIYEQYF.

The chain couples TRBV18 to TRBJ2-7; weak D call: TRBD1 (6 bases). CDR1 is KGHSH, CDR2 LQKENI, per germline. The CDR3 runs 18 residues. V lost 2 bases and J lost 2, with 22 bases in between. The CDR3 DNA is TGTGCCAGCTCACCAATAAACGCAGGCAGGGGTATCACCTACGAGCAGTACTTC. Encoded protein: CASSPINAGRGITYEQYF.

V usage is TRBV10-3 and J usage is TRBJ2-7; D might be TRBD2 (5 bases). CDR1 is ENHRY, CDR2 SYGVKD, per germline. V was cut by 0 bases and J by 5 bases, with 5 bases left in between. The CDR3 has 12 amino acids. The CDR3 protein is CAISESGDEQYF. In DNA form, the CDR3 reads TGTGCCATCAGTGAGTCCGGGGACGAGCAGTACTTC.

CDR3 bases: TGTGCCAGCAGCTTAGCGGACAGTACCTACGAGCAGTACTTC. It codes for CASSLADSTYEQYF. This chain joins TRBV11-3 and TRBJ2-7; weak D call: TRBD1 (6 bases). Trimming removed 1 base at V and 2 bases at J, with 9 bases between. The CDR3 runs 14 residues. Germline lookup yields CDR1 SGHNT and CDR2 YENEEA.

The chain employs TRBV19 and TRBJ2-1; the match to TRBD2 covers 12 bases. V shed 3 bases and J 5 bases; nucleotides not matched to a gene: 2. Germline lookup yields CDR1 LNHDA and CDR2 SQIVND (reference sequence). The CDR3 totals 15 residues. CDR3 loop: CASSISSGRDNEQFF. The CDR3 DNA follows: TGTGCCAGTAGTATCTCTAGCGGGAGGGACAATGAGCAGTTCTTC.

V and J are TRBV6-6 and TRBJ2-4; 7 positions match TRBD2. CDR1 is MNHNY and CDR2 is SVGAGI in the germline V gene (reference sequence). CDR3 length equals 14 residues. V dropped 7 bases and J dropped 8; count of bases not matched to a gene: 11. CDR3 coding DNA: TGTGCCAGCACCCCCAGCGGGAACTTGGACATTCAGTACTTC. This translates into CASTPSGNLDIQYF.

V and J are TRBV5-1 and TRBJ2-7; weak D call: TRBD1 (6 bases). V was cut by 1 base and J by 6 bases, with 11 bases left in between. The CDR3 totals 13 residues. CDR1 and CDR2 from the germline V gene are SGHRS and YFSETQ. The CDR3 protein is CASSLTTGLEQYF. The CDR3 DNA follows: TGCGCCAGCAGCTTGACCACAGGGCTCGAGCAGTACTTC.

The chain carries TRBV9 and TRBJ1-3; no firm D call. In germline, CDR1 is SGDLS, CDR2 YYNGEE. This CDR3 region has 16 residues. Trimming left V 0 bases short and J 4 bases short, with 14 bases between. The DNA of the CDR3 is TGTGCCAGCAGCGTAGAGATGACCTACCACGGAAACACCATATATTTT. Encoded protein: CASSVEMTYHGNTIYF.

The J gene is TRBJ1-1, the V gene TRBV5-5; D possibly corresponds to TRBD1 (5 bases). V was shortened by 0 bases and J by 4 bases, with 13 bases between the two germline ends. The CDR3 consists of 15 residues. CDR1 and CDR2 from the germline V gene are SGHKS and YYEKEE (reference sequence). The CDR3 is CASSLGDRGSTEAFF. CDR3 DNA: TGTGCCAGCAGCTTGGGGGACCGGGGAAGCACTGAAGCTTTCTTT. Variable domain in full (rest from reference TRBV5-5 and TRBJ1-1): DAGVTQSPTHLIKTRGQQVTLRCSPISGHKSVSWYQQVLGQGPQFIFQYYEKEERGRGNFPDRFSARQFPNYSSELNVNALLLGDSALYLCASSLGDRGSTEAFFGQGTRLTVV.